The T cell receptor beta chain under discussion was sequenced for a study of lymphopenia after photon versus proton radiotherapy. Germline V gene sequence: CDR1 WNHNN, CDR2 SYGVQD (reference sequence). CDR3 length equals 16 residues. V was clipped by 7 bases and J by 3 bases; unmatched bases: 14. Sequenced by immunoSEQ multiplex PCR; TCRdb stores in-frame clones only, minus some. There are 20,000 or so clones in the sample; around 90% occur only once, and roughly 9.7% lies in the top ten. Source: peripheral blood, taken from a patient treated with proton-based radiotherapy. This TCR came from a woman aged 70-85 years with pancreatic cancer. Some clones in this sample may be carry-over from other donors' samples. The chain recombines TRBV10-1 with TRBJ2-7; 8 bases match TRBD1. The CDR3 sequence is CASKVGRQGIFYEQYF. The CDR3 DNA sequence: TGCGCCAGCAAGGTCGGGAGACAGGGGATTTTCTACGAGCAGTACTTC.